The entry below describes one T cell receptor beta chain. The CDR3 runs to 15 residues. The junction had 7 bases not matched to a gene; V was cut back by 1 base and J by 5 bases. Germline V gene data show CDR1 as SGHAT and CDR2 as FQNNGV. The data were taken from a study of blood T cell repertoires in COVID-19. Background on the study: Donors in the United States, Italy and Spain gave samples during acute or convalescent COVID-19. From T cells, B-cell-depleted T cells, or PBMCs came the material, which was cDNA or gDNA.

TCRdb's copy holds only in-frame clones and misses some; the assay was immunoSEQ multiplex PCR. In the table there are 250,000 to 350,000 clones, 75% to 90% of which are singletons. Material for sequencing was peripheral blood. This sequence was found in a woman in her fifties or sixties with acute or convalescent COVID-19. The chain joins TRBV11-2 to TRBJ1-1; 7 bases fit TRBD1. The CDR3 DNA is TGTGCCAGCAGCTTAGGTAAACAGGGGCTTACTGAAGCTTTCTTT. Its translation is CASSLGKQGLTEAFF.